Following are 32 T cell receptor beta chains from one sample sequenced in a study of T-cell memory formation after mild COVID-19. TCRdb processed the 5' RACE reads anew with MiXCR; each CDR3 protein has one entry. The sample gives around 250,000 distinct CDR3 sequences, over 9% of which show up once; roughly a fifth is in the top ten. Sequenced sample: PBMCs or a T cell subset sorted from them (not recorded which). The source is a young man who had mild COVID-19 (a few samples of this study predate the infection). Cell type and time point are not known.

V gene TRBV6-6 combines with J gene TRBJ1-3, with a possible D match to TRBD1 (6 bases). The ends were cut back, 6 bases at V and 1 base at J, with 22 bases in the middle. This CDR3 contains 18 residues. Germline V CDR1 and CDR2: MNHNY, SVGAGI (reference sequence). This CDR3 is CASRGRQNRERSGNTIYF. Written as DNA, the CDR3 is TGTGCCAGCAGAGGCCGCCAAAACAGGGAGAGGTCTGGAAACACCATATATTTT.

V gene TRBV20-1 combines with J gene TRBJ2-3; D uncertain. Germline V lookup: CDR1 DFQATT, CDR2 SNEGSKA (reference sequence). There are 15 residues in the CDR3. Trimming took off 1 base at V and 2 bases at J, with 13 bases between the two ends. The CDR3 reads CSARGLAGPTDTQYF. The CDR3 DNA follows: TGCAGTGCTAGAGGCCTGGCAGGCCCCACAGATACGCAGTATTTT.

A few counts support this clonotype. The chain has TRBV29-1 and TRBJ1-6; TRBD1 might be the D (5 bases). Between the trimmed V and J ends, which lost 6 bases and 7 bases, there was a span of 16 bases. From germline, CDR1 is SQVTM and CDR2 ANQGSEA. The CDR3 consists of 14 residues. CDR3 region: CSVIHGGNNSPLHF. DNA of the CDR3: TGCAGCGTGATTCACGGGGGAAACAATTCACCCCTCCACTTT.

This clonotype has a count of ten or more. The CDR3 is CASSPRAENTEAFF. CDR3 sequence (DNA): TGTGCCAGCAGCCCCCGGGCAGAGAACACTGAAGCTTTCTTT. The chain has TRBV5-8 and TRBJ1-1, with no clear D. The CDR3 is made up of 14 amino acids. Trimming removed 4 bases from V and 1 base from J, with 11 bases in between. Germline V gene sequence: CDR1 SGHTS, CDR2 YDEGEE.

Only a few counts were recorded for this clonotype. The V and J genes are TRBV7-9 and TRBJ2-5; D remains unclear. V was cut by 6 bases and J by 4 bases, with 12 bases left in between. In germline, CDR1 is SEHNR, CDR2 FQNEAQ (reference sequence). CDR3 size: 13 residues. The CDR3 nucleotides are TGTGCCAGCAGTCCGAAGATCGCAGAGACCCAGTACTTC. Translated, it gives CASSPKIAETQYF.

The V call is TRBV12-3 or TRBV12-4, the J call TRBJ2-3; no reliable D call. The CDR3 contains 13 residues. V was pared by 3 bases and J by 2 bases, with 6 bases between. As DNA, the CDR3 is TGTGCCAGCAGTTTTGGGCTCACAGATACGCAGTATTTT. Translation gives CASSFGLTDTQYF.

This clonotype was found a few times. The rearrangement links TRBV4-2 to TRBJ2-2, with a weak D call TRBD1 (6 bases). Germline CDR1 LGHNA, CDR2 YNFKEQ. V dropped 0 bases and J dropped 2 bases, with 13 bases sitting between them. The CDR3 totals 17 residues. Here the CDR3 reads CASSQEAGAFNTGELFF. In DNA, the CDR3 is TGTGCCAGCAGCCAAGAGGCAGGGGCCTTTAACACCGGGGAGCTGTTTTTT.

The V call is TRBV5-1, the J call TRBJ2-3, with D uncertain. Trimming pared 1 base from V and 2 bases from J, leaving 2 bases between. The CDR3 covers 12 residues. In germline, CDR1 is SGHRS, CDR2 YFSETQ. Here the CDR3 DNA reads TGCGCCAGCAGCTTGATCACAGATACGCAGTATTTT. This encodes CASSLITDTQYF.

The chain is built from TRBV5-4 and TRBJ1-4; no definite D call. The CDR3 is 15 residues long. Trimming left V 0 bases short and J 0 bases short, with 6 bases between. Germline lookup yields CDR1 SGHNT and CDR2 YYREEE (reference sequence). The CDR3 reads CASSLDQSTNEKLFF. The CDR3 DNA reads TGTGCCAGCAGCTTGGACCAATCAACTAATGAAAAACTGTTTTTT.

The chain carries TRBV6-5 and TRBJ1-5; D might be TRBD1 (5 bases). Trimming cost V 8 bases and J 1 base, with 6 bases left between them. This CDR3 comprises 12 residues. Germline V CDR1 and CDR2: MNHEY, SVGAGI. CDR3 sequence reads: CASGDSNQPQHF. The CDR3 DNA reads TGTGCCAGCGGGGACAGCAATCAGCCCCAGCATTTT.

The chain is built from TRBV3-1 and TRBJ2-1, with TRBD1 identical over 7 bases. The CDR3 totals 17 residues. The ends lost 1 base at V and 9 bases at J; junction bases unmatched: 15. Germline values: CDR1 LGHDT, CDR2 YNNKEL (reference sequence). The CDR3 here is CASSQGPKQGWGSEQFF. In nucleotides, the CDR3 is TGTGCCAGCAGCCAAGGCCCGAAACAGGGGTGGGGTAGTGAGCAGTTCTTC.

This clonotype appeared a few times. CDR3 sequence (DNA): TGTGCCAGCAGCCCACAGGACAGGGCTGGCTATGGCTACACCTTC. Protein sequence: CASSPQDRAGYGYTF. This chain uses TRBV11-2 with TRBJ1-2; 8 positions match TRBD1. V dropped 5 bases and J dropped 4; count of bases not matched to a gene: 9. The CDR3 consists of 15 residues. The germline V gene has CDR1 SGHAT and CDR2 FQNNGV.

This clonotype was observed at least ten times. V is TRBV12-3 or TRBV12-4 and J is TRBJ1-1; D uncertain. V dropped 7 bases and J dropped 7 bases, with 16 bases sitting between them. The CDR3 loop spans 13 amino acids. CDR3 residues: CASTEIVGSEAFF. The CDR3 DNA is TGTGCCAGCACCGAGATCGTCGGGAGTGAAGCTTTCTTT.

This clonotype was observed a handful of times. This chain links TRBV7-8 with TRBJ2-3; D may be TRBD2 (5 bases). Trimming stripped 4 bases from V and 8 bases from J, with 19 bases between. Germline lookup yields CDR1 SGHVS and CDR2 FQNEAQ. The CDR3 runs 15 residues. The CDR3 nucleotides are TGTGCCAGCAGCTCACTGGACTCCCGCGTGGGTACGCAGTATTTT. This gives the protein CASSSLDSRVGTQYF.

The chain links TRBV4-3 to TRBJ2-5; D perhaps matches TRBD2 (5 bases). The CDR3 contains 16 residues. Germline loops: CDR1 LGHNA, CDR2 YSLEER. V lost 0 bases to trimming and J lost 5 bases, with 16 bases between them. This CDR3 reads CASSQDPEAGGETQYF. In nucleotides, the CDR3 is TGCGCCAGCAGCCAAGACCCGGAGGCAGGCGGGGAGACCCAGTACTTC.

The rearrangement joins TRBV6-5 to TRBJ1-2; the D gene is possibly TRBD1 (6 bases). V shed 1 base and J shed 4 bases, with 13 bases lying between them. There are 15 residues in the CDR3. Germline-derived CDR1 and CDR2 are MNHEY and SVGAGI. CDR3 sequence: CASSYLQGGSYGYTF. The DNA of the CDR3 is TGTGCCAGCAGTTACTTACAGGGAGGCTCCTATGGCTACACCTTC.

This sequence joins TRBV7-6 and TRBJ2-2; D is unclear. Germline loops: CDR1 SGHVS, CDR2 FNYEAQ. This CDR3 comprises 14 residues. The V end lost 3 bases, the J end lost 6 bases, and 11 bases lay between the germline ends. CDR3 in DNA: TGTGCCAGCAGCTTCTGGATCACCCCCGGGGAGCTGTTTTTT. It specifies CASSFWITPGELFF.

This clonotype has just a few counts. V and J are TRBV29-1 and TRBJ1-1, with 7 bases fitting TRBD1. The J segment lost 7 bases and the V segment lost 1 base, leaving 3 bases of the junction unmatched. The CDR3 length is 12 residues. Germline loops: CDR1 SQVTM, CDR2 ANQGSEA. The CDR3 is CSVEGDSFEAFF. CDR3 coding DNA: TGCAGCGTTGAAGGGGACAGTTTTGAAGCTTTCTTT.

This clonotype was observed once. The genes are TRBV7-9 and TRBJ2-5; 8 nucleotides match TRBD2. The CDR3 has 15 amino acids. The germline CDR1 and CDR2 sequences are SEHNR and FQNEAQ (reference sequence). Unmatched junction bases numbered 7, after V lost 2 bases and J lost 5 bases. The CDR3 region has the DNA TGTGCCAGCAGCTTAAGCGGGGGTATCGCGGAGACCCAGTACTTC. Residues: CASSLSGGIAETQYF.

Only a few counts were recorded for this clonotype. The V call is TRBV7-6, the J call TRBJ2-5; 9 bases fit TRBD2. V shed 0 bases and J 2 bases; nucleotides not matched to a gene: 7. The CDR3 consists of 17 residues. CDR1 and CDR2 (germline): SGHVS, FNYEAQ. The CDR3 sequence: CASSLARRAGGQETQYF. CDR3 DNA: TGTGCCAGCAGCTTAGCCCGACGAGCGGGGGGACAAGAGACCCAGTACTTC. Together with reference TRBV7-6 and TRBJ2-5, the CDR3 gives the full variable domain: GAGVSQSPRYKVTKRGQDVALRCDPISGHVSLYWYRQALGQGPEFLTYFNYEAQQDKSGLPNDRFSAERPEGSISTLTIQRTEQRDSAMYRCASSLARRAGGQETQYFGPGTRLLVL.

This clonotype has just a few counts. The chain joins TRBV29-1 to TRBJ2-3; a possible D gene is TRBD2 (5 bases). The V gene lost 6 bases and the J gene lost 6 bases, with 19 bases spanning the gap. Germline CDR1 is SQVTM and CDR2 is ANQGSEA. The CDR3 has 14 residues. Here the CDR3 reads CSVENGLPGDTQYF. The CDR3 bases are TGCAGCGTCGAAAACGGACTCCCCGGGGATACGCAGTATTTT.

This clonotype was counted a few times. This chain joins TRBV10-3 and TRBJ1-2, with a weak D call TRBD1 (5 bases). The germline gives CDR1 ENHRY, CDR2 SYGVKD. Trimming pared 2 bases from V and 0 bases from J, leaving 7 bases between. The CDR3 runs 14 residues. The CDR3 DNA follows: TGTGCCATCAGTGAGGGGACGTCTAACTATGGCTACACCTTC. Protein sequence: CAISEGTSNYGYTF.

This clonotype was picked up a small number of times. This chain uses TRBV27 with TRBJ2-1, with unresolved D. V was cut by 3 bases and J by 6 bases, with 9 bases left in between. This CDR3 is built from 13 residues. Germline lookup yields CDR1 MNHEY and CDR2 SMNVEV (reference sequence). The CDR3: CASSLTILNEQFF. DNA of the CDR3: TGTGCCAGCAGTTTGACCATACTCAATGAGCAGTTCTTC.

The rearrangement uses TRBV12-3 or TRBV12-4 and TRBJ1-6; a weak D match, TRBD1 (6 bases). The ends were cut back, 2 bases at V and 6 bases at J, with 11 bases in the middle. The CDR3 is 15 amino acids. Here the CDR3 reads CASSLLGQSNSPLHF. Written as DNA, the CDR3 is TGTGCCAGCAGTTTACTCGGACAGTCTAATTCACCCCTCCACTTT.

This clonotype was counted a few times. The chain links TRBV12-3 or TRBV12-4 to TRBJ1-2, with D tentatively TRBD1 (6 bases). The CDR3 sequence is 15 residues long. V was pared by 4 bases and J by 0 bases, with 12 bases between. The CDR3 loop reads CASSSYQGTNYGYTF. DNA of the CDR3: TGTGCCAGCAGTTCATACCAGGGGACTAACTATGGCTACACCTTC.

This chain connects TRBV12-3 or TRBV12-4 to TRBJ1-3; TRBD1 aligns across 7 bases. V lost 4 bases and J lost 0; bases outside the gene matches: 3. The CDR3 is 15 amino acids. The CDR3 loop is CASSWTGTSGNTIYF. The CDR3 DNA follows: TGTGCCAGCAGTTGGACAGGAACCTCTGGAAACACCATATATTTT.

Many counts were recorded for this clonotype. V gene TRBV4-3 combines with J gene TRBJ2-3; 8 nucleotides agree with TRBD2. Looked up from germline, CDR1 is LGHNA and CDR2 is YSLEER. This CDR3 has 17 residues. The V segment lost 1 base and the J segment 4 bases; nucleotides outside the gene matches: 10. The CDR3 nucleotides read TGCGCCAGCAGCCAAGTCATGAAGCGGGGGTTTGCAGATACGCAGTATTTT. Protein sequence: CASSQVMKRGFADTQYF.

This chain uses TRBV7-3 with TRBJ2-3, with TRBD2 identical over 13 bases. V gave up 6 bases and J gave up 7 bases; unmatched junction bases: 10. CDR1 is SGHTA and CDR2 is FQGTGA in the germline V gene. The CDR3 runs 16 residues. The CDR3, as DNA: TGTGCCAGCAGTCACCGGACTAGCGGGGGTCCCCATACGCAGTATTTT. Translated: CASSHRTSGGPHTQYF.

This clonotype came up a few times. The J gene is TRBJ2-7, the V gene TRBV9, with TRBD2 as a possible D gene (5 bases). CDR3 length: 15 residues. The ends were cut back, 3 bases at V and 4 bases at J, with 17 bases in the middle. Per the germline V gene, CDR1 is SGDLS and CDR2 is YYNGEE. In DNA form, the CDR3 reads TGTGCCAGCAGCGCTTCGACGGACTCTCCATACGAGCAGTACTTC. This codes for CASSASTDSPYEQYF.

This clonotype was seen many times. The V and J genes are TRBV12-3 or TRBV12-4 and TRBJ1-1, with TRBD1 as a possible D gene (5 bases). Trimming cost V 3 bases and J 4 bases, with 15 bases left between them. The CDR3 has 15 amino acids. The CDR3, as DNA: TGTGCCAGCAGTTTGGGCCTACACGGGGGCACTGAAGCTTTCTTT. It encodes CASSLGLHGGTEAFF.

CDR3 amino acids: CSVLDLAKNIQYF. CDR3 in DNA: TGCAGCGTTTTAGACCTAGCCAAAAACATTCAGTACTTC. This chain links TRBV29-1 with TRBJ2-4, with D hard to call. CDR3 length: 13 amino acids. Trimming took off 5 bases at V and 0 bases at J, with 8 bases between the two ends. Germline lookup yields CDR1 SQVTM and CDR2 ANQGSEA.

The rearrangement joins TRBV7-3 to TRBJ2-1; 7 positions agree with TRBD1. The CDR3 covers 13 residues. After removal of 4 bases from V and 7 bases from J, the junction contained 4 bases not matched to a gene. The germline CDR1 and CDR2 sequences are SGHTA and FQGTGA. CDR3 DNA sequence: TGTGCCAGCAGCTCGGTCAGGGGGAATGAGCAGTTCTTC. This sequence encodes CASSSVRGNEQFF.